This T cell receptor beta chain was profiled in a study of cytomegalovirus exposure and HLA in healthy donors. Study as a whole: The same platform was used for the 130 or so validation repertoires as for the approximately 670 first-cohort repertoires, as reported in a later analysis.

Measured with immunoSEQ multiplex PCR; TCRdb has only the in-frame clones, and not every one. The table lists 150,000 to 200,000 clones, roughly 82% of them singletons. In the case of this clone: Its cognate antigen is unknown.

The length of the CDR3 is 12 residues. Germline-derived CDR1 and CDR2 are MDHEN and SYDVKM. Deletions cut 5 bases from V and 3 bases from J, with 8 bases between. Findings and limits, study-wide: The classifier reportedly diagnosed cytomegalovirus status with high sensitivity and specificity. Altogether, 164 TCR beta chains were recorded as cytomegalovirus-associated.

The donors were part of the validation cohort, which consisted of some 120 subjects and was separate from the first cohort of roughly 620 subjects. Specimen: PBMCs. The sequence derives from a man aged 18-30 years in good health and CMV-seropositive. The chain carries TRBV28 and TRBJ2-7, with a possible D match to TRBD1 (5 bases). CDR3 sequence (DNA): TGTGCCAGCAGTCCCGACAGCTACGAGCAGTACTTC. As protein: CASSPDSYEQYF.